This T cell receptor beta chain was observed in a study of T cells in Graves' hyperthyroidism and ophthalmopathy. Study-wide findings and caveats: Blood also showed most of the thyroid clonotypes that were expanded above 0.001.

Details on this clonotype: The antigen is unknown.

The investigators amplified TCR beta CDR3 regions from RNA transcripts. TCR CDR3 regions were first amplified by RT-PCR with HTBI primers. TCRdb independently ran MiXCR on the multiplex PCR reads; one entry per CDR3 protein. Here the sample spans 360,000 or so distinct CDR3 sequences, approximately 18% being singletons. The sample taken for sequencing was blood. This TCR was sampled from a woman aged 40 to 49 with Graves' ophthalmopathy.

The chain's CDR3 is CASSVSGAPNTGELFF. CDR3 coding DNA: TGCGCCAGCAGTGTTAGCGGGGCTCCGAACACCGGGGAGCTGTTTTTT. This chain links TRBV5-1 with TRBJ2-2; 8 nucleotides agree with TRBD2. The CDR3 totals 16 residues. Trimming cost V 5 bases and J 0 bases; bases outside gene matches: 6. Germline values: CDR1 SGHRS, CDR2 YFSETQ. Using reference TRBV5-1 and TRBJ2-2 for the parts outside the CDR3, the full variable domain is KAGVTQTPRYLIKTRGQQVTLSCSPISGHRSVSWYQQTPGQGLQFLFEYFSETQRNKGNFPGRFSGRQFSNSRSEMNVSTLELGDSALYLCASSVSGAPNTGELFFGEGSRLTVL.